The rows below give T cell receptor beta chains drawn from one sample of a study of T cells in Graves' hyperthyroidism and ophthalmopathy. MiXCR, run by TCRdb on the multiplex PCR reads, gives a single entry per CDR3 protein. The top ten hold under 35% of the sample, which has around 690,000 distinct CDR3 sequences, less than 25% seen once. The source material was blood. The receptors shown here come from a man between 25 and 39 years old with Graves' ophthalmopathy. Both conserved end residues are part of each CDR3. Fields, in order: J gene, V gene, D gene, clone size, CDR3 protein, CDR3 DNA. The D gene is left open where the match is weak. Only part of the rows carry a size: once, few, many, or a class if the clone is expanded.

j_gene: TRBJ2-1
v_gene: TRBV4-2
d_gene: TRBD2
abundance: NA
CDR3aa: CASSQDRLADNEQFF
CDR3nt: TGTGCCAGCAGCCAAGATCGACTAGCGGACAATGAGCAGTTCTTC

j_gene: TRBJ1-4
v_gene: TRBV12-3/TRBV12-4
d_gene: TRBD1
abundance: few
CDR3aa: CASSPGTGLVKLFF
CDR3nt: TGTGCCAGCAGCCCCGGGACAGGACTGGTGAAACTGTTTTTT

j_gene: TRBJ2-7
v_gene: TRBV28
d_gene: TRBD2
abundance: many
CDR3aa: CASSRGLAGTYEQYF
CDR3nt: TGTGCCAGCAGCCGCGGACTAGCGGGCACCTACGAGCAGTACTTC

j_gene: TRBJ2-5
v_gene: TRBV4-2
d_gene: TRBD1
abundance: NA
CDR3aa: CASSQDWGQTETQYF
CDR3nt: TGTGCCAGCAGCCAAGATTGGGGACAGACAGAGACCCAGTACTTC

j_gene: TRBJ2-7
v_gene: TRBV7-3
d_gene: TRBD1
abundance: NA
CDR3aa: CASSRMGTGDEQYF
CDR3nt: TGTGCCAGCAGCCGCATGGGGACAGGAGACGAGCAGTACTTC

j_gene: TRBJ2-1
v_gene: TRBV6-2/TRBV6-3
d_gene: NA
abundance: NA
CDR3aa: CASKGGESYNEQFF
CDR3nt: TGTGCCAGCAAAGGGGGAGAATCCTACAATGAGCAGTTCTTC

j_gene: TRBJ1-2
v_gene: TRBV2
d_gene: TRBD1
abundance: many
CDR3aa: CASSRPGQGSRGYTF
CDR3nt: TGTGCCAGCAGTCGTCCGGGACAGGGGTCGCGAGGCTACACCTTC

j_gene: TRBJ1-5
v_gene: TRBV3-1
d_gene: NA
abundance: NA
CDR3aa: CASSYGGAGQPQHF
CDR3nt: TGTGCCAGCAGTTACGGGGGGGCGGGACAGCCCCAGCATTTT

j_gene: TRBJ1-2
v_gene: TRBV30
d_gene: TRBD1
abundance: many
CDR3aa: CAWKLRDRGPGDGYTF
CDR3nt: TGTGCCTGGAAACTCCGGGACAGGGGGCCGGGTGATGGCTACACCTTC

j_gene: TRBJ1-5
v_gene: TRBV18
d_gene: NA
abundance: many
CDR3aa: CASSADRSNQPQHF
CDR3nt: TGTGCCAGCTCAGCAGACAGGAGCAATCAGCCCCAGCATTTT

j_gene: TRBJ1-6
v_gene: TRBV3-1
d_gene: NA
abundance: few
CDR3aa: CASSGGRKNSPLHF
CDR3nt: TGTGCCAGCAGCGGAGGACGGAAAAATTCACCCCTCCACTTT

j_gene: TRBJ1-3
v_gene: TRBV11-2
d_gene: NA
abundance: many
CDR3aa: CASTIDGGEPSGNTIYF
CDR3nt: TGTGCCAGCACCATAGACGGTGGGGAGCCGTCTGGAAACACCATATATTTT

j_gene: TRBJ2-4
v_gene: TRBV3-1
d_gene: TRBD2
abundance: few
CDR3aa: CASSLSSGVAKNIQYF
CDR3nt: TGTGCCAGCAGCCTATCTAGCGGGGTAGCCAAAAACATTCAGTACTTC

j_gene: TRBJ1-4
v_gene: TRBV4-2
d_gene: NA
abundance: many
CDR3aa: CASSQEIGGNEKLFF
CDR3nt: TGTGCCAGCAGCCAAGAAATCGGCGGGAATGAAAAACTGTTTTTT

j_gene: TRBJ1-5
v_gene: TRBV5-6
d_gene: TRBD1
abundance: NA
CDR3aa: CASSFGTVSNQPQHF
CDR3nt: TGTGCCAGCAGCTTCGGGACAGTTAGCAATCAGCCCCAGCATTTT

j_gene: TRBJ1-1
v_gene: TRBV7-9
d_gene: NA
abundance: NA
CDR3aa: CASTSTGAPEAFF
CDR3nt: TGTGCCAGCACCTCGACCGGGGCGCCTGAAGCTTTCTTT

j_gene: TRBJ2-1
v_gene: TRBV28
d_gene: NA
abundance: NA
CDR3aa: CASSLGSAINEQFF
CDR3nt: TGTGCCAGCAGTTTAGGAAGTGCCATCAATGAGCAGTTCTTC

j_gene: TRBJ1-2
v_gene: TRBV19
d_gene: NA
abundance: NA
CDR3aa: CASSTSYGYTF
CDR3nt: TGTGCCAGTAGTACCAGCTATGGCTACACCTTC

j_gene: TRBJ2-1
v_gene: TRBV9
d_gene: NA
abundance: NA
CDR3aa: CASSVAGTGTIYNEQFF
CDR3nt: TGTGCCAGCAGCGTCGCGGGAACCGGGACAATCTACAATGAGCAGTTCTTC

j_gene: TRBJ2-7
v_gene: TRBV27
d_gene: NA
abundance: NA
CDR3aa: CASSPPGLLTEQYF
CDR3nt: TGTGCCAGCAGTCCCCCGGGTCTCCTGACCGAGCAGTACTTC

j_gene: TRBJ2-1
v_gene: TRBV28
d_gene: TRBD2
abundance: NA
CDR3aa: CASRTTSGRARNEQFF
CDR3nt: TGTGCCAGCAGGACGACTAGCGGGAGGGCAAGAAATGAGCAGTTCTTC

j_gene: TRBJ2-7
v_gene: TRBV28
d_gene: TRBD1
abundance: NA
CDR3aa: CASSFRQGETYEQYF
CDR3nt: TGTGCCAGCAGTTTTCGACAGGGAGAGACGTACGAGCAGTACTTC

j_gene: TRBJ1-6
v_gene: TRBV5-6
d_gene: NA
abundance: NA
CDR3aa: CASSLAQLYSPLHF
CDR3nt: TGTGCCAGCAGCTTGGCTCAGCTTTATTCACCCCTCCACTTT

j_gene: TRBJ1-5
v_gene: TRBV6-2/TRBV6-3
d_gene: TRBD1
abundance: many
CDR3aa: CASSYSAGQGGRNQPQHF
CDR3nt: TGTGCCAGCAGTTACTCCGCGGGACAGGGGGGTAGGAATCAGCCCCAGCATTTT

j_gene: TRBJ1-2
v_gene: TRBV6-5
d_gene: NA
abundance: NA
CDR3aa: CASSYAQDIYGYTF
CDR3nt: TGTGCCAGCAGTTACGCACAGGATATCTATGGCTACACCTTC

j_gene: TRBJ2-7
v_gene: TRBV7-9
d_gene: TRBD2
abundance: NA
CDR3aa: CASSSRLAGVEEQYF
CDR3nt: TGTGCCAGCAGCTCCCGACTAGCGGGAGTTGAGGAGCAGTACTTC

j_gene: TRBJ1-1
v_gene: TRBV6-4
d_gene: NA
abundance: few
CDR3aa: CASSDFLRGTEAFF
CDR3nt: TGTGCCAGCAGTGACTTCCTAAGGGGCACTGAAGCTTTCTTT

j_gene: TRBJ1-1
v_gene: TRBV5-5
d_gene: NA
abundance: few
CDR3aa: CASSPGNFGEAFF
CDR3nt: TGTGCCAGCAGCCCAGGAAACTTTGGCGAAGCTTTCTTT

j_gene: TRBJ1-1
v_gene: TRBV12-3/TRBV12-4
d_gene: NA
abundance: NA
CDR3aa: CASSPGGGLNTEAFF
CDR3nt: TGTGCCAGCAGTCCCGGGGGAGGGCTGAACACTGAAGCTTTCTTT

j_gene: TRBJ1-5
v_gene: TRBV10-3
d_gene: NA
abundance: many
CDR3aa: CAISERTGDPQPQHF
CDR3nt: TGTGCCATCAGTGAGCGGACTGGGGACCCTCAGCCCCAGCATTTT

j_gene: TRBJ1-2
v_gene: TRBV11-2
d_gene: NA
abundance: few
CDR3aa: CASSSFRDKGDYGYTF
CDR3nt: TGTGCCAGCAGCTCCTTCCGGGACAAGGGAGACTATGGCTACACCTTC

j_gene: TRBJ1-5
v_gene: TRBV28
d_gene: TRBD1
abundance: many
CDR3aa: CASSSQQGGNQPQHF
CDR3nt: TGTGCCAGCAGTTCCCAACAGGGGGGCAATCAGCCCCAGCATTTT